The sequence of this T cell receptor beta chain was determined in a study of blood T cell repertoires in COVID-19 (dated by TCRdb to about 2020). Regarding the complete study: The collaborator samples originated in the United States, Italy and Spain and spanned the acute and convalescent phases of COVID-19. A de-identified subject ID, COVID-19 status, age in years and sex were almost always included in the sample metadata. The dataset comprised deeply sampled blood TCRbeta repertoires from subjects exposed to, actively infected with, or recovered from COVID-19. The prospective study material was composed of cDNA or gDNA derived from T cells, B-cell-depleted T cells, or PBMCs. The repertoires were released in a freely available public database meant as a resource for research on the immune response to SARS-CoV-2. Where available, HLA class I and class II types were obtained from metadata supplied by the sample provider rather than from assay-based typing. The samples were drawn from two sources: the first 160 participants of the ongoing ImmuneRACE study, and 1,000 to 1,500 subjects contributed by 6 global collaborators. Overall study outcomes, separate from this receptor: The amount of clinical and demographic metadata varied by source and participant and was provided uncurated.

Note on this clone: No cognate antigen has been identified for it. No much larger clone is present one base from it, and per-base qualities are unavailable.

Enrolling through a virtual design, the prospective study's participants ranged in age from about 18 to 89 years and lived across approximately 25 United States geographic areas. In the prospective study, participants were assigned to cohorts based on the clinical history participants reported in a screening survey and a study questionnaire. Recovered participants in ImmuneRACE Cohort 3 were defined by two consecutive negative NP/OP PCR tests, clearance by a healthcare professional, or resolution of symptoms. In the prospective study, mobile phlebotomists collected whole blood, serum and a nasopharyngeal or oropharyngeal swab from each participant. Additional blood draws and questionnaires over an approximately 2-month period could optionally be provided by prospective study participants. Before DNA extraction, prospective study blood samples were shipped either frozen or at room temperature. TCRbeta CDR3 regions were amplified from genomic DNA by means of the immunoSEQ Assay, a bias-controlled multiplex PCR. For the original study's pipeline: Within the assay, amplification of reference gene primers was used to estimate how many nucleated cells each sample contained. To quantify the absolute abundance of each unique TCRbeta CDR3 rearrangement, sequence reads were collapsed and filtered. Productive Simpson clonality was computed per sample as the square root of Simpson's diversity index over productive rearrangements. This is the immuneACCESS table as TCRdb keeps it, with only in-frame sequences that have V and J called. A part of the clones is gone; compared with another copy, unresolved V genes explain less than half, and the rest is unexplained. V, J and clone size are taken as reported in that table, and D and trimming were inferred from the DNA itself. The sample table lists some 220,000 clones, 88% of them with a count of one. The ten top clones hold approximately 2.7% of the sample.

This clonotype was sampled from a woman aged 25 to 39 who had recovered from COVID-19. The sequencing input was PBMCs or T cells enriched from blood (not recorded which).

The DNA reads as follows: TGTGCCAGCAGCCGACAGGGGGACACTGAAGCTTTCTTT. It codes for CASSRQGDTEAFF. Here the chain combines TRBV5-4 and TRBJ1-1; 9 of the junction bases match TRBD1. CDR1 SGHNT and CDR2 YYREEE are derived from the germline V gene (reference sequence). For this chain, trimming is 4 bases at the V end and 3 bases at the J end, and the number of junction bases without a gene match is 1. From the cysteine up to the phenylalanine, the CDR3 has a length of 13 residues. Only the CDR3 DNA is retained, 39 bases long and in frame from the first base.